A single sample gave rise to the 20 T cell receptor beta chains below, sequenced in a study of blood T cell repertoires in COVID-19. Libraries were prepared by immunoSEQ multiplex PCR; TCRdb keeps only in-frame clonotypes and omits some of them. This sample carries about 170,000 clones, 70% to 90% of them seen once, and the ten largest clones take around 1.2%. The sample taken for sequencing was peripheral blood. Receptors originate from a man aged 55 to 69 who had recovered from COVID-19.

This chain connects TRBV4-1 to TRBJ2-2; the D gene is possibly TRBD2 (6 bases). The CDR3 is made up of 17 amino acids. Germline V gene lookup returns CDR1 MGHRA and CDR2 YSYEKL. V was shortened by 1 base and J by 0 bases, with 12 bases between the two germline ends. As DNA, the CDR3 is TGCGCCAGCAGCCAAGGATCCGGGACTGCGAACACCGGGGAGCTGTTTTTT. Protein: CASSQGSGTANTGELFF.

CDR3 sequence: CASSPRGTGFTDTQYF. The CDR3 DNA follows: TGTGCCAGCAGCCCCCGCGGCACAGGGTTCACAGATACGCAGTATTTT. The chain carries TRBV9 and TRBJ2-3, with D maybe TRBD1 (6 bases). Between the trimmed V and J ends, which lost 4 bases and 2 bases, there was a span of 17 bases. The germline V gene encodes CDR1 SGDLS and CDR2 YYNGEE. The CDR3 consists of 16 residues.

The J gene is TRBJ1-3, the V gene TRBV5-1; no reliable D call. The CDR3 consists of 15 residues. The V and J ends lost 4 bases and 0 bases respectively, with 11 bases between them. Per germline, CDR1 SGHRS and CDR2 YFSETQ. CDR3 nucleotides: TGCGCCAGCAGCATGAGCGGGGACTCTGGAAACACCATATATTTT. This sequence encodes CASSMSGDSGNTIYF.

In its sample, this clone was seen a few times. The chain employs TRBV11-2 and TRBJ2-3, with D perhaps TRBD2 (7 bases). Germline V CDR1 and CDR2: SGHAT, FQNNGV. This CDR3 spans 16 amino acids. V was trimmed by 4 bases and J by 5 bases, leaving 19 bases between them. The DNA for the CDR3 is TGTGCCAGCAGCTCAGAGGGGGGGGGCCGAGGAGATACGCAGTATTTT. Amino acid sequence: CASSSEGGGRGDTQYF.

The CDR3 DNA follows: TGCGCCAGCAGGACCAGTAATGCAGGCGACGGCTACACCTTC. Translated: CASRTSNAGDGYTF. V and J are TRBV4-1 and TRBJ1-2; D is undetermined. The V end was cut by 6 bases, the J end by 8 bases, with 19 bases between. The CDR3 consists of 14 residues. Germline CDR1 is MGHRA and CDR2 is YSYEKL.

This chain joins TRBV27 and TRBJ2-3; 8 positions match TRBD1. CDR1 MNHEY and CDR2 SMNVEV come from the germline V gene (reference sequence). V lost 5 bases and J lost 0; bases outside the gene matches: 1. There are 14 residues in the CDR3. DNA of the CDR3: TGTGCCAGCAGTAGACAGGGGAGCACAGATACGCAGTATTTT. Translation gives CASSRQGSTDTQYF.

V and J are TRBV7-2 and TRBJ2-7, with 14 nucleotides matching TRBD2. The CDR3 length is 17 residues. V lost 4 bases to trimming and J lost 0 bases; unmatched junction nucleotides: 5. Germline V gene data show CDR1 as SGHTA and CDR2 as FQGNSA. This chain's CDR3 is CASSSGLAGVYSYEQYF. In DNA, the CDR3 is TGTGCCAGCAGCTCGGGACTAGCGGGGGTTTACTCCTACGAGCAGTACTTC.

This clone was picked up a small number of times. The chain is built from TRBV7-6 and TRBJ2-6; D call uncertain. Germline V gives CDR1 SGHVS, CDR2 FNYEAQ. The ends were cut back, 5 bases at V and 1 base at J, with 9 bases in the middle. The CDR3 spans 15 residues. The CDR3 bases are TGTGCCAGCAGCCAGATGGCATCTGGGGCCAACGTCCTGACTTTC. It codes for CASSQMASGANVLTF.

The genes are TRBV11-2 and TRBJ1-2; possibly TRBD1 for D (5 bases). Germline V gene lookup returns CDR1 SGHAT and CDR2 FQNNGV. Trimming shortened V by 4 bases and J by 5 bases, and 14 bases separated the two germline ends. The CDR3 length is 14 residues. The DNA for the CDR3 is TGTGCCAGCAGCTCAAACCTTGACAGATATGGCTACACCTTC. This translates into CASSSNLDRYGYTF.

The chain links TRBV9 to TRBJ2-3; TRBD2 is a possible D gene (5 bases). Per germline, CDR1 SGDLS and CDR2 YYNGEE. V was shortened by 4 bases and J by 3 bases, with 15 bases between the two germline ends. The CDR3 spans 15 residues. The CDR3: CASSQDETGTDTQYF. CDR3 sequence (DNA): TGTGCCAGCAGCCAGGACGAGACGGGGACAGATACGCAGTATTTT.

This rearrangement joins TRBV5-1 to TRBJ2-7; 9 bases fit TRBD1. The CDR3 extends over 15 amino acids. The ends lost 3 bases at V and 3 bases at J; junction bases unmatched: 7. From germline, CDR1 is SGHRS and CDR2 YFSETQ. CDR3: CASSSPGQGLYEQYF. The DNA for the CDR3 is TGCGCCAGCAGCTCACCGGGACAGGGCCTCTACGAGCAGTACTTC.

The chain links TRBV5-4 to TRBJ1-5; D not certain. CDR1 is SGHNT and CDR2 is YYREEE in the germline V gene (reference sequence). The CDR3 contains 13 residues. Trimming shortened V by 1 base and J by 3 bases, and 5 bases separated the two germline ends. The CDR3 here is CASSLNINQPQHF. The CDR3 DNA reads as TGTGCCAGCAGCTTGAACATCAATCAGCCCCAGCATTTT.

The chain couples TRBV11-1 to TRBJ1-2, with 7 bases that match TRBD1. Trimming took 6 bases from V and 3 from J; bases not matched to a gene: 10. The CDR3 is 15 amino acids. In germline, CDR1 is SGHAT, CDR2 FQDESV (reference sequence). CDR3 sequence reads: CASSPEGARDYGYTF. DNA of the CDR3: TGTGCCAGCAGTCCAGAGGGGGCGCGGGACTATGGCTACACCTTC.

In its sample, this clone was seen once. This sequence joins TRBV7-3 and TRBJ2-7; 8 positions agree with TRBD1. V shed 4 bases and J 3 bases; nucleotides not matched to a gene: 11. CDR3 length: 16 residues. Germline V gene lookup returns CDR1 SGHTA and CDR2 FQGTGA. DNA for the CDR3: TGTGCCAGCAGCTCTACGGGGGCAGGGGGCTTCTACGAGCAGTACTTC. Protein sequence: CASSSTGAGGFYEQYF.

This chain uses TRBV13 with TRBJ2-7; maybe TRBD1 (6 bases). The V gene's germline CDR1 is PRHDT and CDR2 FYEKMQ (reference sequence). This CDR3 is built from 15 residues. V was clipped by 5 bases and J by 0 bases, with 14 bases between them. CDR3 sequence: CASSPQTGYSYEQYF. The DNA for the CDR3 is TGTGCCAGCAGCCCCCAGACAGGATACTCCTACGAGCAGTACTTC.

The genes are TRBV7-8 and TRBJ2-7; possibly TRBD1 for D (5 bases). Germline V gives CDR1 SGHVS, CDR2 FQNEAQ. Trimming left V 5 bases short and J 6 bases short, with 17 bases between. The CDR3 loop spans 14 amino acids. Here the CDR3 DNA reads TGTGCCAGCAGCCCCTCTCCCAGGGTCAGCGAGCAGTACTTC. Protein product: CASSPSPRVSEQYF.

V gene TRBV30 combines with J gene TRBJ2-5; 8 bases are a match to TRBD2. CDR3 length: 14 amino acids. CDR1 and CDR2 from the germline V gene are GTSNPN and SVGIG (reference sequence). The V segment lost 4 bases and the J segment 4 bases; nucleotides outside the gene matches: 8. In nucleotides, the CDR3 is TGTGCCTGGACCTTGTCGGCGGGGGGAGAGACCCAGTACTTC. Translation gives CAWTLSAGGETQYF.

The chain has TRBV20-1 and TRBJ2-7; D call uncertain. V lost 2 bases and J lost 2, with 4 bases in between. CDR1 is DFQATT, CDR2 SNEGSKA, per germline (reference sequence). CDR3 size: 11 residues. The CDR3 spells CSARSTYEQYF. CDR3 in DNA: TGCAGTGCTAGATCTACCTACGAGCAGTACTTC.

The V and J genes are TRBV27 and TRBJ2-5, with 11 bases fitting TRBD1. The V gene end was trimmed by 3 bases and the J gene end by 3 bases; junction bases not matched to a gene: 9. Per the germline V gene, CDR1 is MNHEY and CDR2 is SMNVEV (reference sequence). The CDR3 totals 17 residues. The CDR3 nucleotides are TGTGCCAGCAGTTTGAGGACAGGGGGCAGTATCAAAGAGACCCAGTACTTC. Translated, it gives CASSLRTGGSIKETQYF.

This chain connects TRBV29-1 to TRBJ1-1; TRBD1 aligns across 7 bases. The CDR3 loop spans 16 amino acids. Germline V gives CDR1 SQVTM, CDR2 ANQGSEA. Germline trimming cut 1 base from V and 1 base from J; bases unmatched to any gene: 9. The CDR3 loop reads CSVEGDSTSQNTEAFF. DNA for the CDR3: TGCAGCGTTGAAGGGGACAGCACTTCCCAGAACACTGAAGCTTTCTTT.